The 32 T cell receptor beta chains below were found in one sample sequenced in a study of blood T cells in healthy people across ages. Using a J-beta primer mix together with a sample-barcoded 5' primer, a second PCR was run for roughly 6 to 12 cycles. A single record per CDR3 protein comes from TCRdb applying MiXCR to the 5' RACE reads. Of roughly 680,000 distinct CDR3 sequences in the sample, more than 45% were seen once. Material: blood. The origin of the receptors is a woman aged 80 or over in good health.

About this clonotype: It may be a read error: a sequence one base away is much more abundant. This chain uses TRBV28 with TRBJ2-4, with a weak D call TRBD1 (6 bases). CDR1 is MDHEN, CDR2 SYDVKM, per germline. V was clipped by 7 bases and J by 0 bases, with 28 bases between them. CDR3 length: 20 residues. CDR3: CASTDPGTGTSHLAKNIQYF. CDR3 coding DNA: TGTGCCAGCACTGACCCCGGTACAGGGACCAGCCACCTAGCCAAAAACATTCAGTACTTC.

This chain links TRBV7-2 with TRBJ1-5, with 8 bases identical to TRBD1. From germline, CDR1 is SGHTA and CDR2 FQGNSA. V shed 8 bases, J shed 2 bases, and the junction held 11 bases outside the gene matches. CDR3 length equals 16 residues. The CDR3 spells CASGPRQGFGNQPQHF. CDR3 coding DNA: TGTGCCAGCGGGCCTCGACAGGGGTTCGGCAATCAGCCCCAGCATTTT.

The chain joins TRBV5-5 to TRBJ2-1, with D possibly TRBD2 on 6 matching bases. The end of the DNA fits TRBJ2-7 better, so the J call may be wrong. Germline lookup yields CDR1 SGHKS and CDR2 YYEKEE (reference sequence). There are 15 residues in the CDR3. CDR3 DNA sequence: TGTGCCAGCAGCTTGGCCGGGACTGACTACAATGAGCAGTACTTC. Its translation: CASSLAGTDYNEQYF.

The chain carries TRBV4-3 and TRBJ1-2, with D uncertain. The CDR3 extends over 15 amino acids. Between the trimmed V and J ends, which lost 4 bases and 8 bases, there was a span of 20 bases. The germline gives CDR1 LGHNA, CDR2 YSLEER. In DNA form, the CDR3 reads TGCGCCAGCAGCCCCCTAACCCCCCGGGCGGGGGGCTACACCTTC. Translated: CASSPLTPRAGGYTF.

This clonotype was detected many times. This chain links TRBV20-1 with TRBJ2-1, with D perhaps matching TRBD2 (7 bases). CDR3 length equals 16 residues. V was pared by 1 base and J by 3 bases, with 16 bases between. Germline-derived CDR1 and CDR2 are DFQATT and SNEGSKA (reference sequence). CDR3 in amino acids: CSARARGGGNYNEQFF. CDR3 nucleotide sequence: TGCAGTGCTAGAGCCCGGGGCGGGGGCAACTACAATGAGCAGTTCTTC.

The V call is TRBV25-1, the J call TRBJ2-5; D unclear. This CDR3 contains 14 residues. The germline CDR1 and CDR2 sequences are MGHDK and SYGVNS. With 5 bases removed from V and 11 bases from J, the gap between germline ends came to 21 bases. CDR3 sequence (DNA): TGTGCCAGCAGTTCCCCTGGGCCCCTCAATGAGCAGTACTTC. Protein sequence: CASSSPGPLNEQYF.

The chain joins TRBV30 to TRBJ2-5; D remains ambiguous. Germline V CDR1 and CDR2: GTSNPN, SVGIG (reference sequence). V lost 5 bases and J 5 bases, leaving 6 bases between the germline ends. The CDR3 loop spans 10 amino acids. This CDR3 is CAWGFETQYF. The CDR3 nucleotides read TGTGCCTGGGGATTCGAGACCCAGTACTTC.

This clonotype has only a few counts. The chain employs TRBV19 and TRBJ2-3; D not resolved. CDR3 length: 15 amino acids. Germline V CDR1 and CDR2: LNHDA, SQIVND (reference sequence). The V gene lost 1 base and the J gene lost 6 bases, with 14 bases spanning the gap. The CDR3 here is CASSIVSPRMDTQYF. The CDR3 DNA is TGTGCCAGTAGTATAGTGAGTCCGAGGATGGATACGCAGTATTTT.

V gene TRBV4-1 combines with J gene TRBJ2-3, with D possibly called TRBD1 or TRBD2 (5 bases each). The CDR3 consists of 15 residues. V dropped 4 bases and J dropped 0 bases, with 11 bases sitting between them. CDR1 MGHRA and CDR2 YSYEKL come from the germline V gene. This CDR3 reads CASSRGILSTDTQYF. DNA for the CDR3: TGCGCCAGCAGCCGGGGGATCCTTAGCACAGATACGCAGTATTTT.

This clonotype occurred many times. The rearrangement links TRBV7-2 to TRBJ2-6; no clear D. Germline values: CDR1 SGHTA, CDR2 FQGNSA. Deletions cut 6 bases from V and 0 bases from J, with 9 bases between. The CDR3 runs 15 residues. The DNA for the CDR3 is TGTGCCAGCAGAGTTTCCGGCTCTGGGGCCAACGTCCTGACTTTC. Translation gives CASRVSGSGANVLTF. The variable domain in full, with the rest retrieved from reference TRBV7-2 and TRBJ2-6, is GAGVSQSPSNKVTEKGKDVELRCDPISGHTALYWYRQSLGQGLEFLIYFQGNSAPDKSGLPSDRFSAERTGGSVSTLTIQRTQQEDSAVYLCASRVSGSGANVLTFGAGSRLTVL.

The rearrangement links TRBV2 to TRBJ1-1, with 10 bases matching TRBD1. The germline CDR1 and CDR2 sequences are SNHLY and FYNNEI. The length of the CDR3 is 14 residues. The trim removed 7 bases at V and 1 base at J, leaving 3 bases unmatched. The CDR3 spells CASKTGGENTEAFF. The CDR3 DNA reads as TGTGCCAGCAAGACAGGGGGCGAGAACACTGAAGCTTTCTTT.

This chain's CDR3 is CATRRAVGYEQYF. The CDR3 coding sequence is TGTGCCACCCGTAGGGCGGTCGGCTACGAGCAGTACTTC. V is TRBV15 and J is TRBJ2-7; D unresolved. Germline assignment: CDR1 LNHNV and CDR2 YYDKDF (reference sequence). Trimming shortened V by 8 bases and J by 3 bases, and 14 bases separated the two germline ends. The CDR3 contains 13 residues.

CDR3 in amino acids: CATSRDMMGEQFF. CDR3 bases: TGTGCCACCAGCAGAGATATGATGGGTGAGCAGTTCTTC. This sequence joins TRBV15 and TRBJ2-1, with unresolved D. Trimming removed 0 bases at V and 9 bases at J, with 9 bases between. CDR3 length: 13 residues. CDR1 is LNHNV, CDR2 YYDKDF, per germline (reference sequence). Filled out from reference TRBV15 and TRBJ2-1, the complete variable domain reads DAMVIQNPRYQVTQFGKPVTLSCSQTLNHNVMYWYQQKSSQAPKLLFHYYDKDFNNEADTPDNFQSRRPNTSFCFLDIRSPGLGDTAMYLCATSRDMMGEQFFGPGTRLTVL.

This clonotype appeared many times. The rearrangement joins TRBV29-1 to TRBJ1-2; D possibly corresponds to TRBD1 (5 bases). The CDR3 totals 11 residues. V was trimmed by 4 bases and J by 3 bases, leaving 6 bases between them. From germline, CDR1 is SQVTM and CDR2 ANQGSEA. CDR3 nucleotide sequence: TGCAGCGTTGGGGGGGACTATGGCTACACCTTC. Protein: CSVGGDYGYTF.

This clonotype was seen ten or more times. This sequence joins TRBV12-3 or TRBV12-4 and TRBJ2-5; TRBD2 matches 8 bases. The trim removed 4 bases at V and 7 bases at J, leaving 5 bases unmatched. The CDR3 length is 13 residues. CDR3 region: CASSSSLAGTQYF. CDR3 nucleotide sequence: TGTGCCAGCAGTTCCAGCCTAGCGGGGACCCAGTACTTC.

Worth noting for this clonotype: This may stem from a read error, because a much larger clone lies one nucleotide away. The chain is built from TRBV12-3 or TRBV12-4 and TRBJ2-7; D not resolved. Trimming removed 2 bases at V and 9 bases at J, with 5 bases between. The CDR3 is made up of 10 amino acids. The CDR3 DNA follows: TGTGCCAGCAGTTTATCCCGGCAGTACTTC. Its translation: CASSLSRQYF.

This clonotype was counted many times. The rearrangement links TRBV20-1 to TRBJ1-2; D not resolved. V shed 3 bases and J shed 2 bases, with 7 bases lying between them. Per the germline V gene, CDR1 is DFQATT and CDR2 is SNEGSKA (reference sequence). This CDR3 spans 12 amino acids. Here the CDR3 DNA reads TGCAGTGCTAGCGAGGCAAACTATGGCTACACCTTC. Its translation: CSASEANYGYTF.

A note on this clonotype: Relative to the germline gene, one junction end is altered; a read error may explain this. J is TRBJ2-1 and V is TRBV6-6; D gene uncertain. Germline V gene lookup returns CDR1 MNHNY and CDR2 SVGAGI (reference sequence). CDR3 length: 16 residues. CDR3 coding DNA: TGTGCCAGCGGTTATAGGGCGTCAGTAGGTGGCAATGAGCAGTTCTTC. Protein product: CASGYRASVGGNEQFF.

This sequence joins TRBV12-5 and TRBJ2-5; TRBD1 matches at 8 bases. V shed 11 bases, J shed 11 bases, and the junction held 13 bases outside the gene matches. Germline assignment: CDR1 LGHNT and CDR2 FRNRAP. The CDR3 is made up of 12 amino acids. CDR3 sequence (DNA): TGTGCTGGTAGTCGGACAGGGAATGAGCAGTACTTC. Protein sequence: CAGSRTGNEQYF.

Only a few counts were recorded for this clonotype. The CDR3 loop reads CASSSRQGTMGYTF. Here the CDR3 DNA reads TGCGCCAGCAGCTCTAGACAGGGCACTATGGGGTACACCTTC. The chain is built from TRBV5-1 and TRBJ1-2, with 7 bases aligning to TRBD1. After removal of 3 bases from V and 11 bases from J, the junction contained 13 bases not matched to a gene. The CDR3 extends over 14 amino acids. CDR1 SGHRS and CDR2 YFSETQ come from the germline V gene.

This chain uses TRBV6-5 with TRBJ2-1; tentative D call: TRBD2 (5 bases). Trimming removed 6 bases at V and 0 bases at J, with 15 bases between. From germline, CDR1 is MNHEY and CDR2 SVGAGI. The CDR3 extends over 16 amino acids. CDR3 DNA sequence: TGTGCCAGCAGCGCAAGGCGGGTCCGCTCCTACAATGAGCAGTTCTTC. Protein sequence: CASSARRVRSYNEQFF.

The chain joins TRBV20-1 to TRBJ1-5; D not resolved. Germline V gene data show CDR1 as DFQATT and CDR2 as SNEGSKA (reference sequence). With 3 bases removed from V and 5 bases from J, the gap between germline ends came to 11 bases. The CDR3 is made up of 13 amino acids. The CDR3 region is CSASKSSDQPQHF. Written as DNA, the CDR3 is TGCAGTGCTAGCAAGAGTTCCGATCAGCCCCAGCATTTT.

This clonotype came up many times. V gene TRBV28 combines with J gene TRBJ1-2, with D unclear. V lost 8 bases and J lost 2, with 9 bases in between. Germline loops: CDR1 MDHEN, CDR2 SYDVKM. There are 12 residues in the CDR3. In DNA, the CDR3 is TGTGCCAGCCACACCGGGAACTATGGCTACACCTTC. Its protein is CASHTGNYGYTF.

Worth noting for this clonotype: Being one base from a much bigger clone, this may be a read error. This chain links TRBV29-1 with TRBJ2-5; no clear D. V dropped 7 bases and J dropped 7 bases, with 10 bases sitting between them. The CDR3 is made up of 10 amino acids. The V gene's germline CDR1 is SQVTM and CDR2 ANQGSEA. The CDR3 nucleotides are TGCAGCGCTGGGCTTGCGACCCAGTACTTC. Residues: CSAGLATQYF.

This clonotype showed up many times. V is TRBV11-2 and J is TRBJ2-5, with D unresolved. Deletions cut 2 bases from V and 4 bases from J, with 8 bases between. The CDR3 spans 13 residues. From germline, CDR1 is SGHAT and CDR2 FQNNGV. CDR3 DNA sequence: TGTGCCAGCAGCTTACTAGTTTCAGAGACCCAGTACTTC. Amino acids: CASSLLVSETQYF.

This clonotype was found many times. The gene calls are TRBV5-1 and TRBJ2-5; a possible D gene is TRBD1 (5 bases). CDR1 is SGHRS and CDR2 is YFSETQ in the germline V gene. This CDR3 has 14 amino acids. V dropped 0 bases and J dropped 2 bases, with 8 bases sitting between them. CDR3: CASSLVGLQETQYF. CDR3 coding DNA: TGCGCCAGCAGCTTGGTGGGGCTACAAGAGACCCAGTACTTC.

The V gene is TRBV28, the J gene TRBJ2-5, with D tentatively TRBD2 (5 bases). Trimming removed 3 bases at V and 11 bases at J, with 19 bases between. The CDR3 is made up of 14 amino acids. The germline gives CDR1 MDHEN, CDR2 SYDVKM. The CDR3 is CASSFLNTGNEQYF. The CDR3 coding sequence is TGTGCCAGCAGTTTTCTGAACACGGGGAATGAGCAGTACTTC.

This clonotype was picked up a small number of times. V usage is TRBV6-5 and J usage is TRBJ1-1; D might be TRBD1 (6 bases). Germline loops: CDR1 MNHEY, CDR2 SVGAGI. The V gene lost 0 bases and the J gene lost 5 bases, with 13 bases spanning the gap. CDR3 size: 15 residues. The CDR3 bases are TGTGCCAGCAGTTACTCCGAACAGGGTACGACTGAAGCTTTCTTT. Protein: CASSYSEQGTTEAFF.

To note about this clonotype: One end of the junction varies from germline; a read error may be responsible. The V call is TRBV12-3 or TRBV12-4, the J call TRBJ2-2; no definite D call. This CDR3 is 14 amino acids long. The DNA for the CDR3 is TGTGCCAGCTCACTGGGTCTCCACACCGAGGAGCTGTTTTTT. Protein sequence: CASSLGLHTEELFF.

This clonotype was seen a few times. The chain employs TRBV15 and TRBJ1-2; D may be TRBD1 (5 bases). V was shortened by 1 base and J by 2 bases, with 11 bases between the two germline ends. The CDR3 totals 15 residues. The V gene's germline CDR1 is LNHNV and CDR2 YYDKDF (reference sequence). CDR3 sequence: CATSRVGTTNYGYTF. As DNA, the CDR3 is TGTGCCACCAGCAGAGTCGGGACTACCAACTATGGCTACACCTTC.

The CDR3 sequence is CASTPGTSVDEQFF. CDR3 nucleotides: TGTGCCAGCACTCCCGGGACTAGCGTCGATGAGCAGTTCTTC. This sequence joins TRBV12-3 or TRBV12-4 and TRBJ2-1; TRBD2 matches 10 bases. J lost 8 bases, V lost 7 bases, and 8 bases had no gene match. The CDR3 spans 14 residues.

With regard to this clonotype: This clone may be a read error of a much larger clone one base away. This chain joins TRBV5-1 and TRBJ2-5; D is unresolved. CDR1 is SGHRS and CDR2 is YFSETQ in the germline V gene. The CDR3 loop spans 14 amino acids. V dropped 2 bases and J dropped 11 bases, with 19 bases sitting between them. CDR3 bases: TGCGCCAGCAGCTTTGGGAACAATGCCAATGAGCAGTACTTC. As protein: CASSFGNNANEQYF.